This TCR beta chain came from a study of human thymus T cells. In regard to this clone: Its antigen is not known.

Corrective surgery for congenital heart defects was being performed on the healthy Finnish infants who were the donors. Half of the eight donors gave roughly 0.45-1 mL blood during surgery. All available leukocytes, rather than a set cell count, yielded the blood DNA. The CDR3 is 16 residues long. Trimming took off 5 bases at V and 0 bases at J, with 15 bases between the two ends. Germline V gene data show CDR1 as SGHVS and CDR2 as FQNEAQ. Data came from immunoSEQ multiplex PCR; TCRdb stores just in-frame clones and leaves some out. The table has approximately 49,000 clones, 95% seen once. Study results and caveats: Usage of V and J genes appeared biased in thymic and blood repertoires.

This TCR derives from a girl under three years old with a congenital heart defect but otherwise immunologically healthy. The chain has TRBV7-8 and TRBJ2-3, with D possibly called TRBD1 or TRBD2 (6 bases each). The sequenced sample was blood. CDR3 sequence reads: CASSMGGGLSTDTQYF. Here the CDR3 DNA reads TGTGCCAGCAGCATGGGGGGCGGGCTTAGCACAGATACGCAGTATTTT.